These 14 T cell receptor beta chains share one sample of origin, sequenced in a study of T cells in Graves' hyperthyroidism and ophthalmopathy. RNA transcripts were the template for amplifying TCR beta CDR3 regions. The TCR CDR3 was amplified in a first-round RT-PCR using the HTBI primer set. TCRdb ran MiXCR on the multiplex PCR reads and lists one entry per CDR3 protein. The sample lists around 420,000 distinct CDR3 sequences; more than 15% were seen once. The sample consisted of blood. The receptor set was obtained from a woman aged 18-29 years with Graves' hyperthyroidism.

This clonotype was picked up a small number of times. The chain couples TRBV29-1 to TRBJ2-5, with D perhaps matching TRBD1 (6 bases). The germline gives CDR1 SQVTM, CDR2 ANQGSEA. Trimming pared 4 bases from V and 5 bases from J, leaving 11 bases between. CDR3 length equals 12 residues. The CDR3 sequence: CSVGGRRETQYF. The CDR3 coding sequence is TGCAGCGTTGGGGGGCGCCGGGAGACCCAGTACTTC.

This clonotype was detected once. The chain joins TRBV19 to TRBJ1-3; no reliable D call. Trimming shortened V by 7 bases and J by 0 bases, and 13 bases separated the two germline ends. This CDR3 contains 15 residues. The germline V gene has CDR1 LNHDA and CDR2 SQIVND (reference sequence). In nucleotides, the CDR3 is TGTGCCAGTAATTTCGACAAGAGCTCTGGAAACACCATATATTTT. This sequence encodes CASNFDKSSGNTIYF.

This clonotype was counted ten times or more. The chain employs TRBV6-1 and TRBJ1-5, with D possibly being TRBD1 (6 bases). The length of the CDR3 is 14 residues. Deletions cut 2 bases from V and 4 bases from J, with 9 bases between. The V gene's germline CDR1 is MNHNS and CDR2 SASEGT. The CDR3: CASSESTGNQPQHF. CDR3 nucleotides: TGTGCCAGCAGTGAAAGTACAGGGAATCAGCCCCAGCATTTT.

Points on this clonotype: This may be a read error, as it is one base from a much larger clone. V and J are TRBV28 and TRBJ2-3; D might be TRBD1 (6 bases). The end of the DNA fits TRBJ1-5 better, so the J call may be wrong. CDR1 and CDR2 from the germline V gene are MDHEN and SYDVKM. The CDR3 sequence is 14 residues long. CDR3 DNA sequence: TGTGCCAGTTTTATAATGGGGGGCACAGATACGCAGCATTTT. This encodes CASFIMGGTDTQHF.

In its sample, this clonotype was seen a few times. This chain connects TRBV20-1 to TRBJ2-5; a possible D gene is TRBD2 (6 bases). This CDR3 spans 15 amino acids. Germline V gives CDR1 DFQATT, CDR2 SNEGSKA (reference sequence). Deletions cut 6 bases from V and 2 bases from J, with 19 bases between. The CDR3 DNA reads TGCAGTGCCCCCAACGGGGGAGCCTTTCAAGAGACCCAGTACTTC. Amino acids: CSAPNGGAFQETQYF.

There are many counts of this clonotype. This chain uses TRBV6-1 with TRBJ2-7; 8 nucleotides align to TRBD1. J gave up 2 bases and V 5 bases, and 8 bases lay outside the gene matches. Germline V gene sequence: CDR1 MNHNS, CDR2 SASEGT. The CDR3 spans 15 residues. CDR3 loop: CASSPSSGGPYEQYF. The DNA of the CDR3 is TGTGCCAGCAGTCCGTCTTCAGGGGGCCCCTACGAGCAGTACTTC.

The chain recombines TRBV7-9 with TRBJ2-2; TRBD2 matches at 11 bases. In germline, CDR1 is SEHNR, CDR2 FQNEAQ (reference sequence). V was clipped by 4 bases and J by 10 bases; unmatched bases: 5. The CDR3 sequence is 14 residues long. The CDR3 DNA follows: TGTGCCAGCAGCTCGGGACTAGCGGTCGAGGAGCTGTTTTTT. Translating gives CASSSGLAVEELFF.

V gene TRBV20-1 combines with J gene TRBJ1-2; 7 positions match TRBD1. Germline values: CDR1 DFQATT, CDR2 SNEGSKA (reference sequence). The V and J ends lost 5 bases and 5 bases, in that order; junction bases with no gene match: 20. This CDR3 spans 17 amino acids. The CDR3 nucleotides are TGCAGTGCTGGAGCCCCCCCCGGACAGGAGAAAGTTTATGGCTACACCTTC. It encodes CSAGAPPGQEKVYGYTF.

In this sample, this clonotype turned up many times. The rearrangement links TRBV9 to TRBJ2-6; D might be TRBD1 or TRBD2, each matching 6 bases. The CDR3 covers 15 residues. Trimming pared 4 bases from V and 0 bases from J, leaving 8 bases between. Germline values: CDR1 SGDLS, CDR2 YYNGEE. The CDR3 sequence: CASSKGGSGANVLTF. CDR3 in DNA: TGTGCCAGCAGCAAGGGGGGCTCTGGGGCCAACGTCCTGACTTTC.

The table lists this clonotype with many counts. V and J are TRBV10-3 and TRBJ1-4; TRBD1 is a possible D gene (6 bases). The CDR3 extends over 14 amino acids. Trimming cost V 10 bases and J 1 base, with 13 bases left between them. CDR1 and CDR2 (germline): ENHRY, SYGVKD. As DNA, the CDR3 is TGTGCCACACAGACAGGCGGAACTAATGAAAAACTGTTTTTT. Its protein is CATQTGGTNEKLFF.

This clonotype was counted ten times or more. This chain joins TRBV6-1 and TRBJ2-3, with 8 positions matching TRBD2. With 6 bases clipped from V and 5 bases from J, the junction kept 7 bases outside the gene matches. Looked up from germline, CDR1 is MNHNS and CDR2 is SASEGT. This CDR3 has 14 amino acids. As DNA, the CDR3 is TGTGCCAGCAGAGGCGGGGGGCGGGAAGATACGCAGTATTTT. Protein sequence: CASRGGGREDTQYF.

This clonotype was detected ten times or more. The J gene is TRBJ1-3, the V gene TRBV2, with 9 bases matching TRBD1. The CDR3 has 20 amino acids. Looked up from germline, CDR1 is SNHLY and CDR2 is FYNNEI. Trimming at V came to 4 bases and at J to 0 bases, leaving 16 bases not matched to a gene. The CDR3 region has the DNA TGTGCCAGCAGTGGGGACAGGGCAATACCCGGCTCTGGCTCTGGAAACACCATATATTTT. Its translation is CASSGDRAIPGSGSGNTIYF. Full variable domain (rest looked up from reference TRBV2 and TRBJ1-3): EPEVTQTPSHQVTQMGQEVILRCVPISNHLYFYWYRQILGQKVEFLVSFYNNEISEKSEIFDDQFSVERPDGSNFTLKIRSTKLEDSAMYFCASSGDRAIPGSGSGNTIYFGEGSWLTVV.

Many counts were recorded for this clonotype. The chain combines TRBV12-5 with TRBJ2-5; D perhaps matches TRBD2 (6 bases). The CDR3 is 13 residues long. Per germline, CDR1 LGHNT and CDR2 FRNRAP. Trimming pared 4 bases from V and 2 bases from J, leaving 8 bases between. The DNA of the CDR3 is TGTGCTAGTGGTTGGACTATACAAGAGACCCAGTACTTC. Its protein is CASGWTIQETQYF.

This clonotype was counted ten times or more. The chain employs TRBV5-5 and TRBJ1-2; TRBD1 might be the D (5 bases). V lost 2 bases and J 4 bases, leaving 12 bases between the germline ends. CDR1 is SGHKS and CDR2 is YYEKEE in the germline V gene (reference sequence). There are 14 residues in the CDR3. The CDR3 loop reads CASSFTRQSYGYTF. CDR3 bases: TGTGCCAGCAGCTTTACGAGACAGTCCTATGGCTACACCTTC. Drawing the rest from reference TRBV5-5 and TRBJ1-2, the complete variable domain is DAGVTQSPTHLIKTRGQQVTLRCSPISGHKSVSWYQQVLGQGPQFIFQYYEKEERGRGNFPDRFSARQFPNYSSELNVNALLLGDSALYLCASSFTRQSYGYTFGSGTRLTVV.